Listed here are 22 T cell receptor beta chains from one sample, sequenced in a study of post-analysis software for immune sequencing data. Study-level results: Compared with controls, patients had more of about 5 TRBV segments, including TRBV5-6, TRBV5-1 and TRBV20-1.

Prepared libraries of TCR beta cDNA carried unique molecular identifiers. TCRdb analysed the PCR reads with MiXCR anew, one entry per CDR3 protein. The profile shows about half a million distinct CDR3 sequences, under 40% of them singletons. Antigens for these TCRs are unknown. Sequencing input: blood. The receptor set was obtained from a girl between 2 and 17 years old with multiple sclerosis.

The count of this clonotype is one. The rearrangement links TRBV20-1 to TRBJ1-5, with TRBD1 identical over 7 bases. The CDR3 length is 16 residues. Germline V lookup: CDR1 DFQATT, CDR2 SNEGSKA (reference sequence). The junction had 11 bases not matched to a gene; V was cut back by 6 bases and J by 0 bases. DNA of the CDR3: TGCAGTGCCGGCGACAGGGTTGACTATAGCAATCAGCCCCAGCATTTT. Amino acids: CSAGDRVDYSNQPQHF.

In its sample, this clonotype was seen a few times. This sequence joins TRBV7-8 and TRBJ2-3; 8 bases are shared with TRBD2. V was pared by 5 bases and J by 2 bases, with 15 bases of the junction left unmatched. CDR3 length: 18 residues. The germline V gene has CDR1 SGHVS and CDR2 FQNEAQ. CDR3 in DNA: TGTGCCAGCAGCACTAAACCGGGACTAGTTGGGCTCACAGATACGCAGTATTTT. Amino acid sequence: CASSTKPGLVGLTDTQYF.

This clonotype was seen a few times. This chain connects TRBV15 to TRBJ2-1, with TRBD1 matching over 11 bases. J gave up 8 bases and V 7 bases, and 7 bases lay outside the gene matches. Germline V gives CDR1 LNHNV, CDR2 YYDKDF (reference sequence). The CDR3 covers 14 residues. DNA for the CDR3: TGTGCCACCACCCCGGGACAGGGGGTTGATGAGCAGTTCTTC. This gives the protein CATTPGQGVDEQFF.

This clonotype has only a few counts. The V and J genes are TRBV7-2 and TRBJ2-3; D is perhaps TRBD2 (6 bases). This CDR3 region has 14 residues. V was clipped by 2 bases and J by 6 bases, with 12 bases between them. Looked up from germline, CDR1 is SGHTA and CDR2 is FQGNSA. CDR3 in amino acids: CASSLSGAGDTQYF. The CDR3 bases are TGTGCCAGCAGCTTATCCGGGGCGGGGGATACGCAGTATTTT.

This rearrangement joins TRBV20-1 to TRBJ2-3; D unresolved. There are 12 residues in the CDR3. Germline CDR1 is DFQATT and CDR2 is SNEGSKA (reference sequence). Trimming cost V 1 base and J 3 bases, with 5 bases left between them. The CDR3 protein is CSARAYTDTQYF. In DNA, the CDR3 is TGCAGTGCTAGAGCCTATACAGATACGCAGTATTTT.

V and J are TRBV12-3 or TRBV12-4 and TRBJ1-1, with D perhaps TRBD1 (6 bases). Trimming left V 6 bases short and J 10 bases short, with 18 bases between. This CDR3 contains 13 residues. The chain's CDR3 is CASSLVPGGLAFF. CDR3 DNA: TGTGCCAGCAGCCTCGTTCCGGGGGGGCTAGCTTTCTTT.

The V gene is TRBV5-6, the J gene TRBJ2-3; a weak D match, TRBD1 (7 bases). V lost 2 bases, J lost 7 bases, and 20 bases lay in between. Looked up from germline, CDR1 is SGHDT and CDR2 is YYEEEE. This CDR3 has 16 residues. For the CDR3, the DNA is TGTGCCAGCAGCTTTCCGGAGGGGGCGGATATGCATACGCAGTATTTT. Translating gives CASSFPEGADMHTQYF.

V usage is TRBV6-2 or TRBV6-3 and J usage is TRBJ2-3, with TRBD2 matching 12 bases. CDR1 and CDR2 (germline): MNHEY, SVGEGT. The CDR3 is 16 residues long. The V and J ends lost 2 bases and 6 bases, in that order; junction bases with no gene match: 6. The CDR3 region has the DNA TGTGCCAGCAGTTACGGGCTAGCGGGGGGGATGGATACGCAGTATTTT. This translates into CASSYGLAGGMDTQYF.

This clonotype was observed a few times. This sequence joins TRBV7-9 and TRBJ2-4, with a weak D call TRBD2 (6 bases). The CDR3 covers 15 residues. The V end lost 5 bases, the J end lost 7 bases, and 18 bases lay between the germline ends. Germline V CDR1 and CDR2: SEHNR, FQNEAQ (reference sequence). CDR3 region: CASSIPGVGRNIQYF. As DNA, the CDR3 is TGTGCCAGCAGCATCCCCGGGGTAGGGAGGAACATTCAGTACTTC. Looking up the rest from reference TRBV7-9 and TRBJ2-4 gives the full variable domain: DTGVSQNPRHKITKRGQNVTFRCDPISEHNRLYWYRQTLGQGPEFLTYFQNEAQLEKSRLLSDRFSAERPKGSFSTLEIQRTEQGDSAMYLCASSIPGVGRNIQYFGAGTRLSVL.

The CDR3 bases are TGCAGCGTTACCGTGGGGCAGGGTACCGATCAGCCCCAGCATTTT. This gives the protein CSVTVGQGTDQPQHF. This sequence joins TRBV29-1 and TRBJ1-5, with D possibly TRBD1 on 5 matching bases. The CDR3 loop spans 15 amino acids. Trimming stripped 5 bases from V and 5 bases from J, with 19 bases between. Germline CDR1 is SQVTM and CDR2 is ANQGSEA.

This clonotype has more than one count but fewer than ten. The V and J genes are TRBV6-2 or TRBV6-3 and TRBJ2-4; 10 bases align to TRBD1. Trimming removed 6 bases from V and 9 bases from J; junction bases left unmatched: 8. CDR1 is MNHEY, CDR2 SVGEGT, per germline. The CDR3 extends over 14 amino acids. The CDR3 spells CASSPDRGPGIQYF. The CDR3 bases are TGTGCCAGCAGCCCCGACAGGGGGCCAGGCATTCAGTACTTC.

V gene TRBV12-3 or TRBV12-4 combines with J gene TRBJ2-5, with D perhaps TRBD2 (5 bases). With 5 bases removed from V and 5 bases from J, the gap between germline ends came to 12 bases. This CDR3 spans 13 amino acids. CDR3 protein: CASSRIATETQYF. Written as DNA, the CDR3 is TGTGCCAGCAGTCGCATAGCGACCGAGACCCAGTACTTC.

The chain is built from TRBV2 and TRBJ2-1; 11 bases agree with TRBD2. The J segment lost 4 bases and the V segment lost 1 base, leaving 9 bases of the junction unmatched. Germline values: CDR1 SNHLY, CDR2 FYNNEI. CDR3 length: 18 amino acids. The CDR3 is CASSEGALGLAAYNEQFF. The CDR3 DNA reads TGTGCCAGCAGTGAAGGCGCTTTGGGACTAGCGGCGTACAATGAGCAGTTCTTC.

A note on this clonotype: At one boundary the junction diverges from the germline segment, which might be a read error. The rearrangement joins TRBV20-1 to TRBJ2-1; TRBD1 or TRBD2 may be the D gene (5 bases each). The CDR3 is made up of 14 amino acids. Germline values: CDR1 DFQATT, CDR2 SNEGSKA (reference sequence). The CDR3 DNA reads TGCAGTGCTGGTGTGACGGGACGGAACAATCAGCAGTTCTTC. This gives the protein CSAGVTGRNNQQFF.

In this sample, this clonotype turned up a few times. The genes are TRBV7-9 and TRBJ2-5; D uncertain. Germline assignment: CDR1 SEHNR and CDR2 FQNEAQ (reference sequence). V gave up 4 bases and J gave up 10 bases, with 22 bases separating them. This CDR3 has 15 amino acids. The chain's CDR3 is CASSSPPERPMSQYF. The CDR3, as DNA: TGTGCCAGCAGCTCACCCCCCGAGCGACCTATGAGCCAGTACTTC.

This chain links TRBV27 with TRBJ2-5; the D gene is possibly TRBD1 (6 bases). The germline V gene has CDR1 MNHEY and CDR2 SMNVEV (reference sequence). V lost 3 bases to trimming and J lost 5 bases, with 16 bases between them. This CDR3 region has 15 residues. CDR3 region: CASSLGTPYIETQYF. As DNA, the CDR3 is TGTGCCAGCAGTTTGGGGACACCTTATATCGAGACCCAGTACTTC.

The chain has TRBV20-1 and TRBJ1-2, with D unresolved. V lost 0 bases, J lost 4 bases, and 6 bases lay in between. This CDR3 comprises 12 residues. Per the germline V gene, CDR1 is DFQATT and CDR2 is SNEGSKA (reference sequence). The CDR3 loop reads CSARDPIYGYTF. The CDR3 DNA reads as TGCAGTGCTAGAGATCCCATCTATGGCTACACCTTC.

The rearrangement joins TRBV6-5 to TRBJ2-1; D possibly corresponds to TRBD2 (6 bases). Germline assignment: CDR1 MNHEY and CDR2 SVGAGI. The CDR3 has 15 residues. V lost 6 bases, J lost 8 bases, and 20 bases lay in between. Here the CDR3 DNA reads TGTGCCAGCAGACGAGGACTACCGGATTCCCATGAGCAGTTCTTC. Translation: CASRRGLPDSHEQFF.

This clonotype was recorded once. The V call is TRBV7-2, the J call TRBJ1-5; unclear D gene. Germline-derived CDR1 and CDR2 are SGHTA and FQGNSA. V was shortened by 1 base and J by 2 bases, with 12 bases between the two germline ends. The CDR3 sequence is 16 residues long. CDR3 protein: CASSLVGGRGNQPQHF. Here the CDR3 DNA reads TGTGCCAGCAGCTTAGTGGGAGGTAGGGGCAATCAGCCCCAGCATTTT.

The chain recombines TRBV5-1 with TRBJ2-3; 15 positions match TRBD2. Germline CDR1 and CDR2: SGHRS and YFSETQ. CDR3 length: 20 residues. The J segment lost 4 bases and the V segment lost 4 bases, leaving 16 bases of the junction unmatched. The CDR3 loop is CASSRGLAGGPVTRADTQYF. In DNA, the CDR3 is TGCGCCAGCAGCCGGGGACTAGCGGGGGGACCAGTAACCCGCGCAGATACGCAGTATTTT.

This clonotype appeared a few times. The chain recombines TRBV9 with TRBJ1-3, with D tentatively TRBD1 (6 bases). Germline V gene sequence: CDR1 SGDLS, CDR2 YYNGEE. Deletions cut 5 bases from V and 8 bases from J, with 17 bases between. The CDR3 extends over 14 amino acids. The CDR3: CASSARGVRDTIYF. The CDR3 bases are TGTGCCAGCAGTGCAAGGGGGGTTCGGGACACCATATATTTT. The whole variable domain, remainder taken from reference TRBV9 and TRBJ1-3, is DSGVTQTPKHLITATGQRVTLRCSPRSGDLSVYWYQQSLDQGLQFLIQYYNGEERAKGNILERFSAQQFPDLHSELNLSSLELGDSALYFCASSARGVRDTIYFGEGSWLTVV.

The V gene is TRBV29-1, the J gene TRBJ1-1; possibly TRBD1 for D (5 bases). Germline V gives CDR1 SQVTM, CDR2 ANQGSEA. Trimming pared 4 bases from V and 2 bases from J, leaving 8 bases between. The CDR3 covers 12 residues. The DNA for the CDR3 is TGCAGCGTTGGGGACCCCAACACTGAAGCTTTCTTT. This translates into CSVGDPNTEAFF.